This passage covers 14 T cell receptor beta chains from one sample sequenced in a study of blood T cell repertoires in COVID-19. TCRdb's copy holds only in-frame clones and misses some; the assay was immunoSEQ multiplex PCR. The sample gives 220,000 or so clones, roughly 83% of which show up once; around 2% is in the top ten. Sequencing used PBMCs or T cells enriched from blood (not recorded which). The source is a woman aged 50 to 60 who had recovered from COVID-19.

The chain combines TRBV28 with TRBJ1-5, with D uncertain. V lost 7 bases to trimming and J lost 7 bases, with 20 bases between them. The CDR3 has 15 residues. The germline CDR1 and CDR2 sequences are MDHEN and SYDVKM. CDR3 protein: CASNHNKRWRQPQHF. CDR3 coding DNA: TGTGCCAGCAATCATAATAAAAGGTGGCGGCAGCCCCAGCATTTT.

Points on this clone: Other DNA sequences in this sample translate to the same CDR3. The chain combines TRBV19 with TRBJ1-5; 7 bases align to TRBD1. This CDR3 is 12 amino acids long. Looked up from germline, CDR1 is LNHDA and CDR2 is SQIVND (reference sequence). Unmatched junction bases numbered 4, after V lost 11 bases and J lost 3 bases. CDR3 residues: CASGGFNQPQHF. The CDR3, as DNA: TGTGCCTCAGGGGGATTCAATCAGCCCCAGCATTTT.

The rearrangement uses TRBV6-5 and TRBJ1-1; 9 nucleotides line up with TRBD1. V gave up 6 bases and J gave up 4 bases; unmatched junction bases: 6. CDR3 length: 14 residues. From germline, CDR1 is MNHEY and CDR2 SVGAGI. The CDR3 DNA reads TGTGCCAGCAGCTCGACAGGGGGAGGCACTGAAGCTTTCTTT. It encodes CASSSTGGGTEAFF.

The V and J genes are TRBV11-2 and TRBJ1-1, with 7 positions matching TRBD1. The trim removed 5 bases at V and 1 base at J, leaving 4 bases unmatched. CDR1 and CDR2 (germline): SGHAT, FQNNGV. This CDR3 is 14 amino acids long. CDR3 sequence: CASSTRTGNTEAFF. CDR3 in DNA: TGTGCCAGCAGCACCCGGACAGGGAACACTGAAGCTTTCTTT.

The chain uses TRBV28 and TRBJ2-7; 9 nucleotides match TRBD1. J was trimmed by 2 bases and V by 4 bases; bases with no gene match: 9. CDR3 length: 16 residues. Per germline, CDR1 MDHEN and CDR2 SYDVKM. The CDR3 is CASSSIPRTGAYEQYF. As DNA, the CDR3 is TGTGCCAGCAGTTCAATACCACGGACAGGGGCCTACGAGCAGTACTTC.

This chain uses TRBV15 with TRBJ2-7, with D perhaps matching TRBD1 (6 bases). Germline values: CDR1 LNHNV, CDR2 YYDKDF (reference sequence). This CDR3 has 15 residues. Trimming took 3 bases from V and 4 from J, leaving 16 bases between them. The CDR3 sequence is CATSRALRGLYEQYF. The CDR3 bases are TGTGCCACCAGCAGGGCCCTCAGGGGTTTGTACGAGCAGTACTTC.

The chain's CDR3 is CASSQDADEQYF. CDR3 nucleotide sequence: TGCGCCAGCAGCCAAGACGCGGACGAGCAGTACTTC. J is TRBJ2-7 and V is TRBV4-3; D not resolved. This CDR3 region has 12 residues. Germline V gives CDR1 LGHNA, CDR2 YSLEER. V was trimmed by 0 bases and J by 5 bases, leaving 5 bases between them.

The V and J genes are TRBV28 and TRBJ2-7; 8 positions match TRBD1. Germline trimming cut 5 bases from V and 4 bases from J; bases unmatched to any gene: 4. This CDR3 comprises 13 residues. Per the germline V gene, CDR1 is MDHEN and CDR2 is SYDVKM. CDR3 loop: CASSQTGDYEQYF. The CDR3 DNA reads as TGTGCCAGCAGTCAGACAGGGGATTACGAGCAGTACTTC.

The J gene is TRBJ2-2, the V gene TRBV11-3; D possibly corresponds to TRBD2 (5 bases). Germline CDR1 is SGHNT and CDR2 is YENEEA. Trimming left V 0 bases short and J 2 bases short, with 13 bases between. This CDR3 comprises 17 residues. The CDR3 nucleotides are TGTGCCAGCAGCTTAGATCGCCTGACGGGAAACACCGGGGAGCTGTTTTTT. It translates to CASSLDRLTGNTGELFF. Variable domain in full (rest from reference TRBV11-3 and TRBJ2-2): EAGVVQSPRYKIIEKKQPVAFWCNPISGHNTLYWYLQNLGQGPELLIRYENEEAVDDSQLPKDRFSAERLKGVDSTLKIQPAELGDSAVYLCASSLDRLTGNTGELFFGEGSRLTVL.

V gene TRBV24-1 combines with J gene TRBJ2-2, with 10 bases lining up with TRBD1. Trimming removed 3 bases from V and 5 bases from J; junction bases left unmatched: 5. Germline loops: CDR1 KGHDR, CDR2 SFDVKD. The CDR3 length is 16 residues. CDR3 region: CATSDPGTGVTGELFF. The CDR3 region has the DNA TGTGCCACCAGTGATCCCGGGACAGGGGTGACCGGGGAGCTGTTTTTT.

On this clone itself: This sample includes further DNA sequences coding for the same CDR3. The rearrangement joins TRBV6-5 to TRBJ1-3, with a possible D match to TRBD1 (5 bases). The germline V gene has CDR1 MNHEY and CDR2 SVGAGI. The CDR3 spans 15 residues. Trimming shortened V by 4 bases and J by 0 bases, and 10 bases separated the two germline ends. CDR3 bases: TGTGCCAGCAGTTCAGGGTCCTTCTCTGGAAACACCATATATTTT. This translates into CASSSGSFSGNTIYF.

The V call is TRBV27, the J call TRBJ1-4, with D possibly matching TRBD1 (6 bases). Germline V gene data show CDR1 as MNHEY and CDR2 as SMNVEV (reference sequence). This CDR3 has 14 residues. V lost 6 bases, J lost 2 bases, and 10 bases lay in between. The CDR3 protein is CASRNRETNEKLFF. In DNA, the CDR3 is TGTGCCAGCAGGAACAGGGAGACTAATGAAAAACTGTTTTTT.

DNA for the CDR3: TGTGCCAGTAGTAGACAGGCAACTAATGAAAAACTGTTTTTT. Amino acids: CASSRQATNEKLFF. V gene TRBV19 combines with J gene TRBJ1-4; TRBD1 might be the D (6 bases). The CDR3 runs to 14 residues. V gave up 4 bases and J gave up 0 bases, with 6 bases separating them. Germline CDR1 reads LNHDA; CDR2 reads SQIVND (reference sequence).

The chain employs TRBV5-8 and TRBJ2-5; 8 bases map to TRBD1. Germline CDR1 reads SGHTS; CDR2 reads YDEGEE. The CDR3 consists of 16 residues. With 3 bases clipped from V and 2 bases from J, the junction kept 9 bases outside the gene matches. CDR3 residues: CASSSSPGTGQETQYF. The CDR3 coding sequence is TGTGCCAGCAGCTCTTCACCCGGGACAGGACAAGAGACCCAGTACTTC. The full variable domain, completed using reference TRBV5-8 and TRBJ2-5, is EAGVTQSPTHLIKTRGQQATLRCSPISGHTSVYWYQQALGLGLQFLLWYDEGEERNRGNFPPRFSGRQFPNYSSELNVNALELEDSALYLCASSSSPGTGQETQYFGPGTRLLVL.